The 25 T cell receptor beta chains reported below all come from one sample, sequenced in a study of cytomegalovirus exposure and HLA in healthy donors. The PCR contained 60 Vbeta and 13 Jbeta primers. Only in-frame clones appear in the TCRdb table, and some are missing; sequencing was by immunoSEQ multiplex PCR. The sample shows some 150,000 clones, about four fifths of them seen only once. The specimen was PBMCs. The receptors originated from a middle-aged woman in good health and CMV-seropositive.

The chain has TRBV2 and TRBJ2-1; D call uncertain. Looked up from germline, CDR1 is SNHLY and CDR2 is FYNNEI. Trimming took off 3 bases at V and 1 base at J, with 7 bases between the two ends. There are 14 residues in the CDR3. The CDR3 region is CASSEARSYNEQFF. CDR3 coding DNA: TGTGCCAGCAGTGAGGCTAGATCCTACAATGAGCAGTTCTTC.

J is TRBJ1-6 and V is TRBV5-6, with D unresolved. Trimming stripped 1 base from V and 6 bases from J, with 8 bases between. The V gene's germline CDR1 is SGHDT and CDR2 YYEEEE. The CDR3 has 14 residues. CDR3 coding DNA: TGTGCCAGCAGCTTGACAGTTCGTAATTCACCCCTCCACTTT. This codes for CASSLTVRNSPLHF. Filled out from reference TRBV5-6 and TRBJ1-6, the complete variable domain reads DAGVTQSPTHLIKTRGQQVTLRCSPKSGHDTVSWYQQALGQGPQFIFQYYEEEERQRGNFPDRFSGHQFPNYSSELNVNALLLGDSALYLCASSLTVRNSPLHFGNGTRLTVT.

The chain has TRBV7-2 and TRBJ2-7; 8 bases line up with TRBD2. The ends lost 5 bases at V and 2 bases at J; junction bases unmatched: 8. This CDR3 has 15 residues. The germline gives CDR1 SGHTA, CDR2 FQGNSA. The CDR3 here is CASSTDSGDPYEQYF. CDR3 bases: TGTGCCAGCAGCACCGATAGCGGGGACCCCTACGAGCAGTACTTC.

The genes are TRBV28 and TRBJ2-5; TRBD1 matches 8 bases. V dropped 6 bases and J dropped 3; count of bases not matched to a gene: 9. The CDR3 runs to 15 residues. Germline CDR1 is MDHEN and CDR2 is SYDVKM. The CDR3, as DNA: TGTGCCAGCAGCCCAGGACAGGGTGGTAAAGAGACCCAGTACTTC. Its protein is CASSPGQGGKETQYF.

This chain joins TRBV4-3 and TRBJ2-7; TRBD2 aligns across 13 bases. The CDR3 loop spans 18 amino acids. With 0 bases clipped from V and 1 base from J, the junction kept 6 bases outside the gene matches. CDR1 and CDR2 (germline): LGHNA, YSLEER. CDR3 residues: CASSQDSQGLAGSYEQYF. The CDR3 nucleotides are TGCGCCAGCAGCCAAGATTCGCAGGGACTAGCGGGATCCTACGAGCAGTACTTC.

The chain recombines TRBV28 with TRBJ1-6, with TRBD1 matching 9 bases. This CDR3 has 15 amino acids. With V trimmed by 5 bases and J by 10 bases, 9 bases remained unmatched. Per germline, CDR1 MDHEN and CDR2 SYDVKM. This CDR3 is CASSLRTGEGSPLHF. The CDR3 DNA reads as TGTGCCAGCAGTCTACGGACAGGGGAAGGATCACCCCTCCACTTT. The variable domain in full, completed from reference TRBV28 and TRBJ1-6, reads DVKVTQSSRYLVKRTGEKVFLECVQDMDHENMFWYRQDPGLGLRLIYFSYDVKMKEKGDIPEGYSVSREKKERFSLILESASTNQTSMYLCASSLRTGEGSPLHFGNGTRLTVT.

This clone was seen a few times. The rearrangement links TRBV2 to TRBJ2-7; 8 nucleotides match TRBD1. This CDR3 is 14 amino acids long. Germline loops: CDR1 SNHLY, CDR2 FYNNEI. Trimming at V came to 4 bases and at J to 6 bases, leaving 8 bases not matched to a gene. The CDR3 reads CASSVIDRGGEQYF. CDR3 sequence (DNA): TGTGCCAGCAGTGTGATAGACAGGGGAGGCGAGCAGTACTTC.

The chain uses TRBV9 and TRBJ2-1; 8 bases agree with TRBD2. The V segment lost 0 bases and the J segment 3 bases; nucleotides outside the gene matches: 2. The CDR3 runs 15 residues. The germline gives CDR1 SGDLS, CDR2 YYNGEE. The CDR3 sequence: CASSVGSGSYNEQFF. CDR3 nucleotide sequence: TGTGCCAGCAGCGTAGGGAGCGGGAGCTACAATGAGCAGTTCTTC.

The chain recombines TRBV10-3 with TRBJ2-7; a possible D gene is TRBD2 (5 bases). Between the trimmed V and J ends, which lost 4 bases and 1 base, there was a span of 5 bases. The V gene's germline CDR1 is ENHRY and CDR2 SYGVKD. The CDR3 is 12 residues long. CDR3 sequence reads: CAISGTSYEQYF. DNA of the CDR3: TGTGCCATCAGTGGGACTTCCTACGAGCAGTACTTC.

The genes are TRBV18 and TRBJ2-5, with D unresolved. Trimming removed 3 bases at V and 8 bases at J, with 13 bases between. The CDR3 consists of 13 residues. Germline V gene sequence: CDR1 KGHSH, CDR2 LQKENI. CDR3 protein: CASSPWVSGTQYF. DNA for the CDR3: TGTGCCAGCTCACCCTGGGTCTCAGGTACCCAGTACTTC.

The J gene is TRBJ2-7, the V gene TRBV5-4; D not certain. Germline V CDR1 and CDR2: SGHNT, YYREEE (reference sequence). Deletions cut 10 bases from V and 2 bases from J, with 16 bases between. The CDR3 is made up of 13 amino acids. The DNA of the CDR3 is TGTGCCTGCCATCGTCAACCAGCCTACGAGCAGTACTTC. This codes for CACHRQPAYEQYF.

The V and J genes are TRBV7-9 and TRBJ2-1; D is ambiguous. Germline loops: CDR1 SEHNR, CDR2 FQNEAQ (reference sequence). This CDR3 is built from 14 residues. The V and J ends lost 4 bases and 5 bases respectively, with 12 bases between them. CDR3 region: CASSSPPTNNEQFF. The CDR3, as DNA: TGTGCCAGCAGCTCCCCGCCTACGAACAATGAGCAGTTCTTC.

The CDR3 loop reads CASSVGSSGRSVEQFF. CDR3 sequence (DNA): TGTGCCAGCAGCGTAGGTAGTAGCGGGAGATCGGTTGAGCAGTTCTTC. J is TRBJ2-1 and V is TRBV9; 9 bases match TRBD2. V gave up 0 bases and J gave up 9 bases; unmatched junction bases: 10. The CDR3 has 16 amino acids. The germline CDR1 and CDR2 sequences are SGDLS and YYNGEE. Filled out from reference TRBV9 and TRBJ2-1, the complete variable domain reads DSGVTQTPKHLITATGQRVTLRCSPRSGDLSVYWYQQSLDQGLQFLIQYYNGEERAKGNILERFSAQQFPDLHSELNLSSLELGDSALYFCASSVGSSGRSVEQFFGPGTRLTVL.

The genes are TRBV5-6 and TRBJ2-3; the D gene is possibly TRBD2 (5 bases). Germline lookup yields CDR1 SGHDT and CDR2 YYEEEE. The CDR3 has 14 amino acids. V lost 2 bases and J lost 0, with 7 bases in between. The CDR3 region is CASSLRGSTDTQYF. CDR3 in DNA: TGTGCCAGCAGCTTAAGAGGGAGCACAGATACGCAGTATTTT.

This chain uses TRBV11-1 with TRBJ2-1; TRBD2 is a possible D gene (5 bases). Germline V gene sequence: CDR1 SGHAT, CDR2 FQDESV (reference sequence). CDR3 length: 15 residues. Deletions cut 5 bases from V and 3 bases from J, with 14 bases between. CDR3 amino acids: CASSLYAGGYNEQFF. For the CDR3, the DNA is TGTGCCAGCAGCCTCTACGCGGGTGGCTACAATGAGCAGTTCTTC. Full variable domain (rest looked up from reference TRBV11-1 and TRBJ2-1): EAEVAQSPRYKITEKSQAVAFWCDPISGHATLYWYRQILGQGPELLVQFQDESVVDDSQLPKDRFSAERLKGVDSTLKIQPAELGDSAMYLCASSLYAGGYNEQFFGPGTRLTVL.

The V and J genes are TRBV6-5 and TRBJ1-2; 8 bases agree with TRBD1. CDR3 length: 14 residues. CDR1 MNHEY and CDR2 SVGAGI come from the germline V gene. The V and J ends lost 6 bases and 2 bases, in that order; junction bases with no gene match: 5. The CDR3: CASSTNRGNYGYTF. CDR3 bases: TGTGCCAGCAGCACCAACAGGGGGAACTATGGCTACACCTTC.

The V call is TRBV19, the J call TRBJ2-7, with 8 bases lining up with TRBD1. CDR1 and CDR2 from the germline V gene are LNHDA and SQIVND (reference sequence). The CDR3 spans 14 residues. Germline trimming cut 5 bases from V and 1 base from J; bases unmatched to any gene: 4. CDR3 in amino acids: CASSPGTGSYEQYF. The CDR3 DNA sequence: TGTGCCAGTAGTCCAGGGACAGGTTCCTACGAGCAGTACTTC.

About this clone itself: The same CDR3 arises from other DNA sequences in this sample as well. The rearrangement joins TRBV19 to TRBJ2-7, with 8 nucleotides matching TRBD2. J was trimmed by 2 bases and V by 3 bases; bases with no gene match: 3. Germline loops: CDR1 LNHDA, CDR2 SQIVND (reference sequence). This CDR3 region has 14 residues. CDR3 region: CASSISGGPYEQYF. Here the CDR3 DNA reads TGTGCCAGTAGTATCTCGGGAGGGCCCTACGAGCAGTACTTC.

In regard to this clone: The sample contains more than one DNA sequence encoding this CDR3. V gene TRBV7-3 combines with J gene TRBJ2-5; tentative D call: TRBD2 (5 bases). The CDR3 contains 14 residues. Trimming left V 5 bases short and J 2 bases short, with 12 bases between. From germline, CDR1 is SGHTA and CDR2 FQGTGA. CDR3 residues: CASSPSRGQETQYF. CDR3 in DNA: TGTGCCAGCAGCCCAAGCCGGGGACAAGAGACCCAGTACTTC.

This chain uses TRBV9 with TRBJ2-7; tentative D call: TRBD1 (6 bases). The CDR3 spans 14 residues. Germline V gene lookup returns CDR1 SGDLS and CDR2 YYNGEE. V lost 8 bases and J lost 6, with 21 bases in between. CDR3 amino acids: CARQLGQPPGEQYF. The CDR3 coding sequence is TGTGCCAGACAGCTTGGACAGCCCCCGGGCGAGCAGTACTTC.

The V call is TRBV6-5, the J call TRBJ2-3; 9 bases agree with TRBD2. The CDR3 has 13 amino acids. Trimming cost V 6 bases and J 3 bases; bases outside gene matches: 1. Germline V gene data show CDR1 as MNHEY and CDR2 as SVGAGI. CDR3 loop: CASRGLATDTQYF. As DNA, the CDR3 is TGTGCCAGCAGGGGACTAGCAACAGATACGCAGTATTTT.

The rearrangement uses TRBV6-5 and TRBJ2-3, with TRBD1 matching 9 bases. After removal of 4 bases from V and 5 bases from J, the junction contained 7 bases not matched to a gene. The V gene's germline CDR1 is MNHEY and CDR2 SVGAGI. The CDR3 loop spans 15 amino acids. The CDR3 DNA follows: TGTGCCAGCAGTTTACAGGGGGCGAATCTAGATACGCAGTATTTT. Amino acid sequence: CASSLQGANLDTQYF.

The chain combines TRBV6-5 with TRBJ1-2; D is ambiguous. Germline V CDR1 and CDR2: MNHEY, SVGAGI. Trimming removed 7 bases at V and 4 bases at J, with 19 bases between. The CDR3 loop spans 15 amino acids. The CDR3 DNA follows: TGTGCCAGCACCCCTCAGGTCCAAGGATTCTATGGCTACACCTTC. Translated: CASTPQVQGFYGYTF.

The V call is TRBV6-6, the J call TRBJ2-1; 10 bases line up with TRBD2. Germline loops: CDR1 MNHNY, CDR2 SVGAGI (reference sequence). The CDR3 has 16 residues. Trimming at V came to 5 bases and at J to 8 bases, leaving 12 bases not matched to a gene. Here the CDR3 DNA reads TGTGCCAGCAGTCCCCGGGGGGTAGCGGGAGGACATGAGCAGTTCTTC. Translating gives CASSPRGVAGGHEQFF.

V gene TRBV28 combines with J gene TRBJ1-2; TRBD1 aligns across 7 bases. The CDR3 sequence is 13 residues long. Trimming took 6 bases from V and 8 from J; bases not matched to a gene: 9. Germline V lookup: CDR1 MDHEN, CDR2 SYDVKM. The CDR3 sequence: CASSPSTGWGYTF. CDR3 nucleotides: TGTGCCAGCAGCCCATCGACAGGGTGGGGCTACACCTTC.